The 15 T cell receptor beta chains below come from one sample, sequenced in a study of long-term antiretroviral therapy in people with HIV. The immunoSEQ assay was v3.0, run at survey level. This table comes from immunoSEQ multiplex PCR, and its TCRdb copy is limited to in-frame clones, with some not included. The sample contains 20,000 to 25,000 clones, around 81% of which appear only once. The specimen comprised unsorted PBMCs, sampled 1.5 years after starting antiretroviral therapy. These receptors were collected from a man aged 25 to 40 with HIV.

The CDR3 DNA reads as TGTGCCAGCAGCTTTCCTCCTGACTCCATCTACAATGAGCAGTTCTTC. Translating it yields CASSFPPDSIYNEQFF. The gene calls are TRBV7-2 and TRBJ2-1; D gene uncertain. The CDR3 spans 16 residues. Germline CDR1 SGHTA, CDR2 FQGNSA. V was shortened by 3 bases and J by 3 bases, with 15 bases between the two germline ends.

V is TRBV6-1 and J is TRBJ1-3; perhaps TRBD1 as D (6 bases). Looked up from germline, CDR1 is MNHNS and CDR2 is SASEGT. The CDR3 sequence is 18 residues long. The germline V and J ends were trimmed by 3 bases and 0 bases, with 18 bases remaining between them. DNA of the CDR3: TGTGCCAGCAGTGACGAGGTGAACAGGGCGAGCTCTGGAAACACCATATATTTT. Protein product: CASSDEVNRASSGNTIYF.

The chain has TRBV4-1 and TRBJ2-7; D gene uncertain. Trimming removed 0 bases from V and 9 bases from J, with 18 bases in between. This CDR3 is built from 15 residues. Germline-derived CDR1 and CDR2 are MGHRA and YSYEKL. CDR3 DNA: TGCGCCAGCAGCCAAGATTGGAATTCGGCCGAACTGCAGTACTTC. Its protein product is CASSQDWNSAELQYF.

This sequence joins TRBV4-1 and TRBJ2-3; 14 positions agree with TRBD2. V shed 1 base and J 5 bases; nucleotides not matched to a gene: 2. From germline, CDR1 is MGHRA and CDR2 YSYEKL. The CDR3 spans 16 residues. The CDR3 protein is CASSQAGTSGRDTQYF. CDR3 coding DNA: TGCGCCAGCAGCCAAGCCGGGACTAGCGGGAGAGATACGCAGTATTTT.

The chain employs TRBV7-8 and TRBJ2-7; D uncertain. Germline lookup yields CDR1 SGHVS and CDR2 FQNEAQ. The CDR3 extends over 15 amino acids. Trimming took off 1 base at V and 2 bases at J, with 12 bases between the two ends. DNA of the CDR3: TGTGCCAGCAGCTTAGGCGATAGCCACGCCTACGAGCAGTACTTC. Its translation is CASSLGDSHAYEQYF.

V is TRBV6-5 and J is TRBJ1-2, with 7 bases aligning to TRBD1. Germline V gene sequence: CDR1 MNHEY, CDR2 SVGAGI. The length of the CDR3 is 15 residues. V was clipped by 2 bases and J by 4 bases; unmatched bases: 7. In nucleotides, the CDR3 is TGTGCCAGCAGTTACACAGGGGATGCACCCTATGGCTACACCTTC. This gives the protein CASSYTGDAPYGYTF.

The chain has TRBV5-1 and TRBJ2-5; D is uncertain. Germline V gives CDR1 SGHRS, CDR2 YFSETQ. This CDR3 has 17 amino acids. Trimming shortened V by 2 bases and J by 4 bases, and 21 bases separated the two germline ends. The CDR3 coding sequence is TGCGCCAGCAGCTTTATACCCACCCAGCTGAAAGGAGAGACCCAGTACTTC. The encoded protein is CASSFIPTQLKGETQYF.

CDR3 loop: CASSLSYNEQFF. CDR3 nucleotide sequence: TGTGCCAGCAGCCTTTCCTACAATGAGCAGTTCTTC. This rearrangement joins TRBV28 to TRBJ2-1; D gene ambiguous. The CDR3 runs to 12 residues. V shed 6 bases and J shed 1 base, with 4 bases lying between them. Germline V lookup: CDR1 MDHEN, CDR2 SYDVKM.

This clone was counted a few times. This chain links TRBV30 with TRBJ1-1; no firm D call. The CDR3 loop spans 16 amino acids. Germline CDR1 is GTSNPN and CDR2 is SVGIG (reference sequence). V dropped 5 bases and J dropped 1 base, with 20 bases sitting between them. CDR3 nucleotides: TGTGCCTGGTTTGGGAAACTCGAACCACCGAACACTGAAGCTTTCTTT. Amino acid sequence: CAWFGKLEPPNTEAFF.

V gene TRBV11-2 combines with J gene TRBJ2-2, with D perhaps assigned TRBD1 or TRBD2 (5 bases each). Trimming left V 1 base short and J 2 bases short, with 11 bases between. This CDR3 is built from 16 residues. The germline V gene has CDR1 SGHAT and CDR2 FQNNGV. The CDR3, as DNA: TGTGCCAGCAGCTTAGTTCGGGGCGGAAACACCGGGGAGCTGTTTTTT. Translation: CASSLVRGGNTGELFF.

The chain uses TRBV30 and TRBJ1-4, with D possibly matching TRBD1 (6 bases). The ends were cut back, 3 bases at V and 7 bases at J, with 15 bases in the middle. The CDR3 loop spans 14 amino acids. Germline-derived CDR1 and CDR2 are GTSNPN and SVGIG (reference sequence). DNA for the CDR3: TGTGCCTGGAGAGATCGACCGGGGGCTGAAAAACTGTTTTTT. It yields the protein CAWRDRPGAEKLFF.

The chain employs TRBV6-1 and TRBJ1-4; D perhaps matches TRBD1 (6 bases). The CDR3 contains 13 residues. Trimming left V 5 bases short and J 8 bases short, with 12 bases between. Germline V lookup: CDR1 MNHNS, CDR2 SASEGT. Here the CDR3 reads CASSSDRREKLFF. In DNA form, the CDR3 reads TGTGCCAGCAGTTCGGACAGAAGGGAAAAACTGTTTTTT.

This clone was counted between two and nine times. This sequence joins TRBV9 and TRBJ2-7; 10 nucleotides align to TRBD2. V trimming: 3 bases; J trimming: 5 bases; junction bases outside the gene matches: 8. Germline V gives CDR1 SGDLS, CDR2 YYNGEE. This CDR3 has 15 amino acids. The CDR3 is CASSELAGINDEQYF. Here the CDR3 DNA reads TGTGCCAGCAGCGAACTAGCGGGAATAAACGACGAGCAGTACTTC.

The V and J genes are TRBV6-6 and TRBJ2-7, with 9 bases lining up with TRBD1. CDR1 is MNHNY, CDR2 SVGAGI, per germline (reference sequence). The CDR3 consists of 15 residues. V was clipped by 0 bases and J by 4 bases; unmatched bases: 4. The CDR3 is CASSYSAGQGYEQYF. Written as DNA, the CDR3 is TGTGCCAGCAGTTACTCGGCGGGACAGGGATACGAGCAGTACTTC.

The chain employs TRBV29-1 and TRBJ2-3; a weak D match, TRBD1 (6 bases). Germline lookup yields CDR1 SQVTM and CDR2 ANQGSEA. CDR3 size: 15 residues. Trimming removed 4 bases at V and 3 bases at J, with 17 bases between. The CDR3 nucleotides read TGCAGCGTTGGGCGGGCGAATACAGGGACAGATACGCAGTATTTT. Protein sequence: CSVGRANTGTDTQYF.